The 13 T cell receptor beta chains reported below all come from one sample, sequenced in a study of regulatory T cells in long-lasting Graves disease (dated by TCRdb to 2020 to 2023). Library prep was done by multiplex PCR. Sequencing took place on an Illumina HiSeq 4000. To build TCR beta libraries, CDR3 regions were amplified by Arm-PCR using iRepertoire HTBI primers. The public reads were run again by TCRdb, first through fastp at Q25 and then through MiXCR, and only productive beta chains were kept. Records with the same CDR3 protein are collapsed into one entry carrying the most frequent genes and DNA. The sample includes roughly 450,000 distinct CDR3 sequences, with about 20% observed a single time. Around 13% of the sample is taken by the ten largest. The time point label here, explained by the study, means: persistent/refractory GD, antithyroid drugs over 5 years with positive TRAb. RNA was extracted from PBMCs in TRIzol for both TCR sequencing and RNA sequencing.

The sample in question was peripheral blood mononuclear cells (PBMCs), obtained when the disease was refractory, from a patient treated with antithyroid drugs. The origin of the receptors is a female donor with Graves disease.

At least ten counts were recorded for this clonotype. This chain connects TRBV7-9 to TRBJ1-5, with D hard to call. Germline loops: CDR1 SEHNR, CDR2 FQNEAQ (reference sequence). The V end lost 1 base, the J end lost 1 base, and 2 bases lay between the germline ends. The CDR3 runs to 13 residues. The CDR3 region is CASSLESNQPQHF. The CDR3 nucleotides are TGTGCCAGCAGCTTAGAAAGCAATCAGCCCCAGCATTTT.

This rearrangement joins TRBV6-1 to TRBJ1-5; no definite D call. In germline, CDR1 is MNHNS, CDR2 SASEGT. The CDR3 extends over 13 amino acids. Trimming took off 7 bases at V and 6 bases at J, with 13 bases between the two ends. The CDR3 is CASTSSRGQPQHF. Written as DNA, the CDR3 is TGTGCCAGCACCTCCTCTCGCGGTCAGCCCCAGCATTTT.

This clonotype was seen at least ten times. V and J are TRBV19 and TRBJ1-1, with 10 bases aligning to TRBD1. Looked up from germline, CDR1 is LNHDA and CDR2 is SQIVND (reference sequence). The CDR3 is 16 residues long. V shed 6 bases, J shed 3 bases, and the junction held 10 bases outside the gene matches. The CDR3 region has the DNA TGTGCCAGTAGATCCGGGACAGGGGCAGGAGACACTGAAGCTTTCTTT. Its protein is CASRSGTGAGDTEAFF.

The sample holds many counts of this clonotype. V and J are TRBV20-1 and TRBJ2-4; 9 bases are shared with TRBD2. Germline V gene lookup returns CDR1 DFQATT and CDR2 SNEGSKA (reference sequence). CDR3 length equals 15 residues. V shed 6 bases, J shed 5 bases, and the junction held 11 bases outside the gene matches. CDR3 protein: CSAVRGGGVENIQYF. DNA for the CDR3: TGCAGTGCCGTCCGGGGCGGGGGGGTCGAAAACATTCAGTACTTC.

Details on this clonotype: A far larger clone lies a single base away; this is likely a read error. The gene calls are TRBV28 and TRBJ2-1, with 11 positions matching TRBD1. This CDR3 is 16 amino acids long. The V and J ends lost 5 bases and 13 bases, in that order; junction bases with no gene match: 16. Germline V gene sequence: CDR1 MDHEN, CDR2 SYDVKM. The chain's CDR3 is CASSSSGQGEEETQFF. The CDR3 DNA reads TGTGCCAGCAGTAGCTCGGGACAGGGGGAGGAAGAGACCCAGTTCTTC.

Remarks on this clonotype: A read error may be the cause here, since a much bigger clone is one base away. This rearrangement joins TRBV19 to TRBJ1-2, with D unclear. The CDR3 extends over 15 amino acids. Per germline, CDR1 LNHDA and CDR2 SQIVND (reference sequence). CDR3 coding DNA: TGTGCCAGTAGCGACCAGTCTCGTTGGGAGAGTGGCTGCACCTTC. Encoded protein: CASSDQSRWESGCTF.

The sample holds many counts of this clonotype. The rearrangement links TRBV11-1 to TRBJ2-7; 7 positions match TRBD2. CDR3 length equals 13 residues. Germline values: CDR1 SGHAT, CDR2 FQDESV (reference sequence). V dropped 3 bases and J dropped 5; count of bases not matched to a gene: 4. The CDR3 sequence is CASSFSGGNEQYF. CDR3 sequence (DNA): TGTGCCAGCAGCTTTTCGGGAGGAAACGAGCAGTACTTC.

CDR3: CASSRTYLNTGELFF. The CDR3 bases are TGCGCCAGCAGCCGCACGTATTTGAACACCGGGGAGCTGTTTTTT. V usage is TRBV5-1 and J usage is TRBJ2-2; D remains ambiguous. The CDR3 spans 15 residues. The V end lost 4 bases, the J end lost 1 base, and 11 bases lay between the germline ends. CDR1 SGHRS and CDR2 YFSETQ come from the germline V gene.

The CDR3 DNA is TGTGCCAGCAGCTCGACTAGCGGAGCCTACAATGAGCAGTTCTTC. This codes for CASSSTSGAYNEQFF. V gene TRBV7-3 combines with J gene TRBJ2-1, with 9 bases fitting TRBD2. Germline trimming cut 4 bases from V and 2 bases from J; bases unmatched to any gene: 3. This CDR3 spans 15 amino acids. Germline CDR1 and CDR2: SGHTA and FQGTGA.

This clonotype was seen ten or more times. The J gene is TRBJ2-2, the V gene TRBV7-2, with TRBD2 identical over 7 bases. This CDR3 has 15 amino acids. Unmatched junction bases numbered 7, after V lost 3 bases and J lost 6 bases. Germline loops: CDR1 SGHTA, CDR2 FQGNSA. The CDR3 nucleotides read TGTGCCAGCAGCTTCGGCGGGAGAGGCGCCGGGGAGCTGTTTTTT. Amino acid sequence: CASSFGGRGAGELFF.

The V gene is TRBV6-6, the J gene TRBJ2-2, with TRBD1 matching 8 bases. After removal of 6 bases from V and 3 bases from J, the junction contained 9 bases not matched to a gene. The germline gives CDR1 MNHNY, CDR2 SVGAGI (reference sequence). The CDR3 contains 16 residues. CDR3 amino acids: CASSLYRGTDTGELFF. Here the CDR3 DNA reads TGTGCCAGCAGCCTTTACAGGGGGACGGACACCGGGGAGCTGTTTTTT.

This clonotype was observed a handful of times. The rearrangement joins TRBV30 to TRBJ1-2; TRBD1 agrees at 8 bases. The ends lost 2 bases at V and 8 bases at J; junction bases unmatched: 7. CDR1 GTSNPN and CDR2 SVGIG come from the germline V gene (reference sequence). The CDR3 has 13 amino acids. DNA for the CDR3: TGTGCCTGGAGTCCAGGGGGCTATCGGGGCTACACCTTC. This sequence encodes CAWSPGGYRGYTF.

For this clonotype: A much larger clone lies a single base off, so this may be a read error. The chain has TRBV7-2 and TRBJ1-5; 7 bases agree with TRBD1. J gave up 6 bases and V 1 base, and 9 bases lay outside the gene matches. The CDR3 consists of 16 residues. Germline V gene lookup returns CDR1 SGHTA and CDR2 FQGNSA. DNA for the CDR3: TGTGCCAGCAGCTTAGGCCAGGGGGACGCTGCTCAGCCCCAGCATTTT. It yields the protein CASSLGQGDAAQPQHF.